These 27 T cell receptor beta chains originate from one sample sequenced in a study of T cell changes during pregnancy in multiple sclerosis. Generated by immunoSEQ multiplex PCR, the TCRdb table keeps only in-frame clones and is missing some. The sample includes some 94,000 clones, roughly nine tenths seen only once; the top ten take 1.5%. The specimen was peripheral blood, collected in the first trimester of pregnancy. These receptors were obtained from a female donor with multiple sclerosis, enrolled in a pregnancy study.

The chain couples TRBV2 to TRBJ2-1, with D possibly being TRBD2 (6 bases). V shed 10 bases and J shed 3 bases, with 10 bases lying between them. The CDR3 has 12 residues. Germline V gene data show CDR1 as SNHLY and CDR2 as FYNNEI. CDR3 nucleotide sequence: TGTGCCACCGCTAGCGTCTACAATGAGCAGTTCTTC. Its protein product is CATASVYNEQFF. Combining the CDR3 with reference TRBV2 and TRBJ2-1 gives the whole variable domain EPEVTQTPSHQVTQMGQEVILRCVPISNHLYFYWYRQILGQKVEFLVSFYNNEISEKSEIFDDQFSVERPDGSNFTLKIRSTKLEDSAMYFCATASVYNEQFFGPGTRLTVL.

V gene TRBV11-3 combines with J gene TRBJ2-2; no clear D gene. Germline lookup yields CDR1 SGHNT and CDR2 YENEEA. V dropped 5 bases and J dropped 6 bases, with 10 bases sitting between them. The CDR3 consists of 13 residues. CDR3: CASSMGRAGELFF. The CDR3 DNA sequence: TGTGCCAGCAGCATGGGCCGAGCCGGGGAGCTGTTTTTT.

This chain links TRBV13 with TRBJ2-7; D is undetermined. V dropped 5 bases and J dropped 0 bases, with 14 bases sitting between them. CDR3 length: 15 residues. The germline gives CDR1 PRHDT, CDR2 FYEKMQ (reference sequence). In DNA, the CDR3 is TGTGCCAGCAGCCAAGGAGCCAAAAGCTCCTACGAGCAGTACTTC. It is translated as CASSQGAKSSYEQYF.

As DNA, the CDR3 is TGTGCCAGCAGCGCCGTTAGCGGGTCGACCTACAATGAGCAGTTCTTC. It translates to CASSAVSGSTYNEQFF. This chain joins TRBV9 and TRBJ2-1; 7 positions match TRBD2. Germline V gives CDR1 SGDLS, CDR2 YYNGEE. The CDR3 length is 16 residues. Trimming at V came to 3 bases and at J to 2 bases, leaving 8 bases not matched to a gene.

V usage is TRBV28 and J usage is TRBJ2-5; TRBD2 matches at 8 bases. Germline V lookup: CDR1 MDHEN, CDR2 SYDVKM. The junction had 9 bases not matched to a gene; V was cut back by 1 base and J by 5 bases. The length of the CDR3 is 16 residues. CDR3 in DNA: TGTGCCAGCAGTTTATTGGGGACTAGTTTTGGGGAGACCCAGTACTTC. It codes for CASSLLGTSFGETQYF.

The chain has TRBV5-4 and TRBJ2-7, with D perhaps matching TRBD1 (5 bases). The CDR3 runs to 14 residues. Germline CDR1 reads SGHNT; CDR2 reads YYREEE (reference sequence). V lost 0 bases and J lost 3, with 10 bases in between. In DNA form, the CDR3 reads TGTGCCAGCAGCTTGGCTGACAGCCTCTACGAGCAGTACTTC. This gives the protein CASSLADSLYEQYF.

The rearrangement joins TRBV2 to TRBJ1-2; D remains unclear. The CDR3 is made up of 12 amino acids. Germline V gene data show CDR1 as SNHLY and CDR2 as FYNNEI. The V gene lost 3 bases and the J gene lost 5 bases, with 7 bases spanning the gap. CDR3 nucleotides: TGTGCCAGCAGTGAGAGGGATTATGGCTACACCTTC. It yields the protein CASSERDYGYTF.

This chain uses TRBV5-1 with TRBJ1-4; D is possibly TRBD1 (6 bases). The CDR3 has 14 residues. The V end was cut by 3 bases, the J end by 8 bases, with 14 bases between. Per germline, CDR1 SGHRS and CDR2 YFSETQ. The DNA for the CDR3 is TGCGCCAGCAGCTCAACAGGGTTAGACGAAAAACTGTTTTTT. Its translation is CASSSTGLDEKLFF.

This clone came up once. This rearrangement joins TRBV19 to TRBJ2-3; no firm D call. Germline lookup yields CDR1 LNHDA and CDR2 SQIVND (reference sequence). Trimming removed 3 bases from V and 6 bases from J, with 4 bases in between. This CDR3 comprises 11 residues. The CDR3 bases are TGTGCCAGTAGTATTCAGGATACGCAGTATTTT. This translates into CASSIQDTQYF.

The rearrangement uses TRBV9 and TRBJ1-2; TRBD1 might be the D (5 bases). CDR1 is SGDLS and CDR2 is YYNGEE in the germline V gene. Trimming shortened V by 3 bases and J by 0 bases, and 15 bases separated the two germline ends. This CDR3 contains 16 residues. The CDR3 bases are TGTGCCAGCAGCGGGAGAACAGGTCCAGCTAACTATGGCTACACCTTC. It yields the protein CASSGRTGPANYGYTF.

J is TRBJ2-1 and V is TRBV4-1; 8 positions agree with TRBD2. CDR1 is MGHRA and CDR2 is YSYEKL in the germline V gene. With V trimmed by 1 base and J by 6 bases, 2 bases remained unmatched. This CDR3 contains 14 residues. DNA of the CDR3: TGCGCCAGCAGCCAAGCGGGACTAGTCAATGAGCAGTTCTTC. Protein product: CASSQAGLVNEQFF.

The chain has TRBV5-1 and TRBJ2-1, with TRBD2 identical over 12 bases. The germline V gene has CDR1 SGHRS and CDR2 YFSETQ. Germline trimming cut 1 base from V and 8 bases from J; bases unmatched to any gene: 10. This CDR3 spans 17 amino acids. CDR3 region: CASSLSPGTSGYDEQFF. The CDR3 DNA reads TGCGCCAGCAGCTTGTCTCCAGGGACTAGCGGGTATGATGAGCAGTTCTTC. The complete variable domain, with remaining parts taken from reference TRBV5-1 and TRBJ2-1, reads KAGVTQTPRYLIKTRGQQVTLSCSPISGHRSVSWYQQTPGQGLQFLFEYFSETQRNKGNFPGRFSGRQFSNSRSEMNVSTLELGDSALYLCASSLSPGTSGYDEQFFGPGTRLTVL.

The J gene is TRBJ2-3, the V gene TRBV6-1, with 7 nucleotides matching TRBD2. Germline V lookup: CDR1 MNHNS, CDR2 SASEGT. The CDR3 extends over 13 amino acids. V dropped 10 bases and J dropped 1; count of bases not matched to a gene: 5. Here the CDR3 reads CATSGMRTDTQYF. CDR3 bases: TGTGCCACCAGCGGGATGCGCACAGATACGCAGTATTTT.

In nucleotides, the CDR3 is TGTGCCAGCAGTGATGTCTTCGGACAATATGGCTACACCTTC. This gives the protein CASSDVFGQYGYTF. The chain links TRBV6-1 to TRBJ1-2; possibly TRBD1 for D (5 bases). CDR1 MNHNS and CDR2 SASEGT come from the germline V gene. V was pared by 3 bases and J by 5 bases, with 13 bases between. This CDR3 is built from 14 residues.

The chain has TRBV28 and TRBJ2-7, with 7 bases that match TRBD2. CDR3 size: 12 residues. Losses at the gene ends were 5 bases for V and 3 bases for J; bases not matched to a gene: 1. Germline CDR1 is MDHEN and CDR2 is SYDVKM. The CDR3 DNA reads as TGTGCCAGCAGTAGGACTAGCTACGAGCAGTACTTC. Translated, it gives CASSRTSYEQYF.

The chain employs TRBV5-4 and TRBJ2-2, with 14 bases lining up with TRBD2. The CDR3 runs to 17 residues. Unmatched junction bases numbered 3, after V lost 3 bases and J lost 2 bases. From germline, CDR1 is SGHNT and CDR2 YYREEE (reference sequence). In DNA, the CDR3 is TGTGCCAGCAGCTCGGGACTAGCGGGGGTAAACACCGGGGAGCTGTTTTTT. Its translation: CASSSGLAGVNTGELFF.

This clone was detected only once. The V gene is TRBV19, the J gene TRBJ2-3; 11 nucleotides agree with TRBD2. Losses at the gene ends were 3 bases for V and 6 bases for J; bases not matched to a gene: 5. Germline V gene data show CDR1 as LNHDA and CDR2 as SQIVND (reference sequence). CDR3 length: 15 residues. The CDR3 region is CASSITSGSTDTQYF. The CDR3 nucleotides are TGTGCCAGTAGTATTACTAGCGGGAGTACTGATACGCAGTATTTT.

This chain connects TRBV7-9 to TRBJ2-1, with D uncertain. V lost 5 bases and J 2 bases, leaving 13 bases between the germline ends. Per the germline V gene, CDR1 is SEHNR and CDR2 is FQNEAQ (reference sequence). CDR3 length: 15 amino acids. CDR3 in DNA: TGTGCCAGCAGCAAAGAAACTTTTACCTACAATGAGCAGTTCTTC. This gives the protein CASSKETFTYNEQFF.

CDR3 in amino acids: CASSPDRAGANVLTF. Here the CDR3 DNA reads TGTGCCAGCTCGCCTGACAGGGCTGGGGCCAACGTCCTGACTTTC. This chain uses TRBV18 with TRBJ2-6; TRBD1 aligns across 7 bases. Germline values: CDR1 KGHSH, CDR2 LQKENI. The length of the CDR3 is 15 residues. J gave up 2 bases and V 6 bases, and 4 bases lay outside the gene matches.

This sequence joins TRBV25-1 and TRBJ2-7; D may be TRBD1 (5 bases). This CDR3 is built from 12 residues. V lost 5 bases to trimming and J lost 3 bases, with 8 bases between them. Looked up from germline, CDR1 is MGHDK and CDR2 is SYGVNS. The CDR3 DNA follows: TGTGCCAGCAGTTCTACAGGCTACGAGCAGTACTTC. Protein: CASSSTGYEQYF.

This chain connects TRBV5-4 to TRBJ2-1, with TRBD2 matching over 13 bases. The CDR3 has 17 amino acids. CDR1 SGHNT and CDR2 YYREEE come from the germline V gene (reference sequence). J lost 4 bases, V lost 1 base, and 5 bases had no gene match. CDR3 DNA sequence: TGTGCCAGCAGCTTGAGGACTAGCGGGAGTGGTTACAATGAGCAGTTCTTC. Translated, it gives CASSLRTSGSGYNEQFF.

J is TRBJ1-2 and V is TRBV2; D is possibly TRBD1 (5 bases). This CDR3 spans 13 amino acids. CDR1 SNHLY and CDR2 FYNNEI come from the germline V gene. Trimming took 7 bases from V and 4 from J, leaving 13 bases between them. The CDR3 bases are TGTGCCAGCATCATGGACACCGTCTATGGCTACACCTTC. Its protein product is CASIMDTVYGYTF.

The chain combines TRBV6-6 with TRBJ1-1; D unresolved. With 2 bases removed from V and 6 bases from J, the gap between germline ends came to 10 bases. In germline, CDR1 is MNHNY, CDR2 SVGAGI (reference sequence). The CDR3 has 13 amino acids. The CDR3 is CASSYIDNAEAFF. DNA for the CDR3: TGTGCCAGCAGTTACATTGACAACGCTGAAGCTTTCTTT.

This clone was counted between two and nine times. The V gene is TRBV15, the J gene TRBJ1-1, with D possibly matching TRBD1 (5 bases). The CDR3 length is 13 residues. CDR1 LNHNV and CDR2 YYDKDF come from the germline V gene (reference sequence). Trimming left V 3 bases short and J 7 bases short, with 12 bases between. CDR3 residues: CATSRGQGGEAFF. CDR3 sequence (DNA): TGTGCCACCAGCAGGGGGCAGGGCGGTGAAGCTTTCTTT.

This clone was observed once. This sequence joins TRBV6-5 and TRBJ2-1; TRBD2 matches at 7 bases. CDR3 length: 13 residues. V lost 6 bases and J lost 6; bases outside the gene matches: 5. Germline V gene data show CDR1 as MNHEY and CDR2 as SVGAGI. CDR3 in amino acids: CASRPAGVNEQFF. The CDR3, as DNA: TGTGCCAGCAGACCCGCGGGGGTCAATGAGCAGTTCTTC.

The chain carries TRBV9 and TRBJ2-7; no reliable D call. Trimming stripped 4 bases from V and 7 bases from J, with 12 bases between. Germline CDR1 reads SGDLS; CDR2 reads YYNGEE. This CDR3 spans 12 amino acids. The CDR3 DNA reads TGTGCCAGCAGCAACCCCAGAGGAGAGCAGTACTTC. Its protein product is CASSNPRGEQYF.

The gene calls are TRBV14 and TRBJ1-3; a possible D gene is TRBD1 (5 bases). This CDR3 has 16 amino acids. Per the germline V gene, CDR1 is SGHDN and CDR2 is FVKESK. V lost 5 bases and J lost 2, with 16 bases in between. CDR3 sequence reads: CASSYKTGDPGNTIYF. The CDR3 DNA is TGTGCCAGCAGCTACAAAACAGGTGACCCTGGAAACACCATATATTTT.